This TCR beta chain was identified during a study of T cells in Graves' hyperthyroidism and ophthalmopathy. Study-wide background: Specimen type is peripheral blood, collected at initial diagnosis prior to any treatment. Points from the study as a whole: It was a median around seven months before onset that the model predicted ophthalmopathy.

This clonotype was observed a few times. Its matching antigen is unknown. The PBMCs studied were ones that came from about 10 ml fresh peripheral blood. TCR beta CDR3 regions were amplified from RNA transcripts. Primed by the HTBI set, a first-round RT-PCR was run on the TCR CDR3. TCRdb re-called the multiplex PCR reads through MiXCR, storing one row per CDR3 protein. The table lists over 300,000 distinct CDR3 sequences, around 13% of them singletons. The source is a woman aged 60-70 years with Graves' hyperthyroidism. Sequencing was carried out using blood.

The CDR3 region has the DNA TGCGCCAGCAGCCAAGGGGGAGGGGGTTTCAGAAACATTCAGTACTTC. It is translated as CASSQGGGGFRNIQYF. The chain recombines TRBV4-1 with TRBJ2-4; D may be TRBD2 (7 bases). Germline CDR1 MGHRA, CDR2 YSYEKL. The germline V and J ends were trimmed by 1 base and 6 bases, with 16 bases remaining between them. CDR3 length: 16 amino acids.